Each of the 32 T cell receptor beta chains below was sequenced from the same sample in a study of T cell repertoires in cytomegalovirus infection. Which antigens these TCRs recognize remains unknown. MiXCR, applied by TCRdb to the reads, yields one record per CDR3 protein. The top ten hold around 11% of the sample, which has about 830,000 distinct CDR3 sequences, around a third seen once. The sequencing here drew on cultured CD8+ T cells from PBMCs, taken from culture after CMV antigen stimulation. These receptors came from a human donor in good health (CMV status not recorded). Some clones in this sample may be carry-over from other donors' samples.

This clonotype showed up just a few times. The rearrangement joins TRBV6-6 to TRBJ1-2, with D perhaps TRBD1 (6 bases). CDR1 is MNHNY and CDR2 is SVGAGI in the germline V gene (reference sequence). V shed 0 bases and J shed 8 bases, with 13 bases lying between them. The CDR3 is made up of 14 amino acids. CDR3 sequence reads: CASSYSGGSWGYTF. CDR3 DNA sequence: TGTGCCAGCAGTTACTCGGGGGGCAGTTGGGGCTACACCTTC.

The chain links TRBV5-5 to TRBJ2-2; D not resolved. Per germline, CDR1 SGHKS and CDR2 YYEKEE (reference sequence). This CDR3 contains 13 residues. Trimming shortened V by 3 bases and J by 3 bases, and 6 bases separated the two germline ends. The CDR3 here is CASSWWDTGELFF. The CDR3 DNA reads as TGTGCCAGCAGCTGGTGGGACACCGGGGAGCTGTTTTTT. Based on the CDR3 plus reference TRBV5-5 and TRBJ2-2, the full variable domain is DAGVTQSPTHLIKTRGQQVTLRCSPISGHKSVSWYQQVLGQGPQFIFQYYEKEERGRGNFPDRFSARQFPNYSSELNVNALLLGDSALYLCASSWWDTGELFFGEGSRLTVL.

CDR3 coding DNA: TGTGCCAGCAGCTGGTTGGGGGAATTAGGGCAGTACTTC. It is translated as CASSWLGELGQYF. The chain recombines TRBV5-4 with TRBJ2-7; D may match TRBD1 or TRBD2 (5 bases each). CDR3 length: 13 residues. From germline, CDR1 is SGHNT and CDR2 YYREEE (reference sequence). V lost 3 bases, J lost 9 bases, and 16 bases lay in between.

In regard to this clonotype: A much larger clonotype is one base distant, so this may be a read error. The chain combines TRBV7-4 with TRBJ1-5; 7 bases match TRBD1. The CDR3 spans 13 residues. Trimming took 9 bases from V and 5 from J; bases not matched to a gene: 7. Germline V gene lookup returns CDR1 SGHVT and CDR2 SQSDAQ. The CDR3 region has the DNA TGTGCCAGGAGCGACAGGGCGGATCAGCCCCAGCATTTT. Amino acids: CARSDRADQPQHF.

The chain recombines TRBV24-1 with TRBJ2-5, with 9 bases aligning to TRBD1. CDR3 size: 14 residues. V shed 7 bases, J shed 2 bases, and the junction held 4 bases outside the gene matches. Germline CDR1 reads KGHDR; CDR2 reads SFDVKD. The CDR3 here is CATSGQGWQETQYF. The CDR3 DNA reads TGTGCCACCAGCGGACAGGGGTGGCAAGAGACCCAGTACTTC.

The chain couples TRBV6-5 to TRBJ2-7; D is unresolved. Germline V gene data show CDR1 as MNHEY and CDR2 as SVGAGI. V was shortened by 6 bases and J by 5 bases, with 11 bases between the two germline ends. This CDR3 spans 12 amino acids. CDR3 sequence (DNA): TGTGCCAGCAGCAATGGACGCCACGAGCAGTACTTC. Amino acid sequence: CASSNGRHEQYF.

The chain has TRBV2 and TRBJ2-1; D possibly corresponds to TRBD2 (7 bases). From germline, CDR1 is SNHLY and CDR2 FYNNEI. The CDR3 consists of 19 residues. Trimming removed 7 bases from V and 5 bases from J, with 30 bases in between. CDR3 nucleotides: TGTGCCAGCAACGGGGGGCTAACCCGGACGGTTGATGGGGACAATGAGCAGTTCTTC. It encodes CASNGGLTRTVDGDNEQFF.

The chain joins TRBV9 to TRBJ1-1; D is perhaps TRBD1 (5 bases). The V gene lost 0 bases and the J gene lost 6 bases, with 12 bases spanning the gap. Germline V gives CDR1 SGDLS, CDR2 YYNGEE. CDR3 length equals 14 residues. For the CDR3, the DNA is TGTGCCAGCAGCGTAGCTAGGGGCATCGCTGAAGCTTTCTTT. This codes for CASSVARGIAEAFF.

The chain has TRBV7-4 and TRBJ1-2; TRBD1 matches at 12 bases. Germline V gene sequence: CDR1 SGHVT, CDR2 SQSDAQ. The V and J ends lost 3 bases and 6 bases, in that order; junction bases with no gene match: 8. CDR3 size: 16 residues. CDR3 in DNA: TGTGCCAGCAGCTTCCGGGACAGGGGGCGAACTCATGGCTACACCTTC. Translated, it gives CASSFRDRGRTHGYTF. Using reference TRBV7-4 and TRBJ1-2 for the parts outside the CDR3, the full variable domain is GAGVSQSPRYKVAKRGRDVALRCDSISGHVTLYWYRQTLGQGSEVLTYSQSDAQRDKSGRPSGRFSAERPERSVSTLKIQRTEQGDSAVYLCASSFRDRGRTHGYTFGSGTRLTVV.

The V gene is TRBV7-9, the J gene TRBJ2-3; tentative D call: TRBD2 (7 bases). This CDR3 spans 16 amino acids. The germline V and J ends were trimmed by 5 bases and 2 bases, with 17 bases remaining between them. Germline CDR1 reads SEHNR; CDR2 reads FQNEAQ (reference sequence). The CDR3 loop is CASSPSGGPYTDTQYF. The CDR3 nucleotides read TGTGCCAGCAGCCCTTCCGGGGGGCCTTACACAGATACGCAGTATTTT.

The rearrangement uses TRBV6-6 and TRBJ2-1; 11 bases agree with TRBD2. The CDR3 contains 16 residues. The junction had 6 bases not matched to a gene; V was cut back by 6 bases and J by 2 bases. Germline V lookup: CDR1 MNHNY, CDR2 SVGAGI (reference sequence). CDR3 nucleotides: TGTGCCAGCAGCCAGACTAGCGGGACCCCCTACAATGAGCAGTTCTTC. Translated: CASSQTSGTPYNEQFF.

The chain employs TRBV6-2 or TRBV6-3 and TRBJ1-1; 8 bases fit TRBD1. V dropped 2 bases and J dropped 11; count of bases not matched to a gene: 16. The CDR3 covers 16 residues. Per germline, CDR1 MNHEY and CDR2 SVGEGT. Written as DNA, the CDR3 is TGTGCCAGCAGTTACCCTAATATGGACAGGGCGTTCTTGGCTTTCTTT. Protein sequence: CASSYPNMDRAFLAFF.

This chain connects TRBV5-6 to TRBJ2-3; D perhaps matches TRBD1 (6 bases). CDR1 is SGHDT, CDR2 YYEEEE, per germline. V gave up 2 bases and J gave up 2 bases, with 18 bases separating them. The CDR3 contains 17 residues. CDR3 bases: TGTGCCAGCAGCTTACCGGGACAAGCACGACTCACAGATACGCAGTATTTT. Translation gives CASSLPGQARLTDTQYF.

With respect to this clonotype: A read error may produce the germline difference seen at one junction end. J is TRBJ2-5 and V is TRBV7-6, with D possibly being TRBD1 (6 bases). Germline V gene data show CDR1 as SGHVS and CDR2 as FNYEAQ. The CDR3 runs to 14 residues. The DNA for the CDR3 is TGTGCTAGCAGCCCAGGGGCCAGGCAAGAGACCCAGTACTTC. This gives the protein CASSPGARQETQYF. Drawing the rest from reference TRBV7-6 and TRBJ2-5, the complete variable domain is GAGVSQSPRYKVTKRGQDVALRCDPISGHVSLYWYRQALGQGPEFLTYFNYEAQQDKSGLPNDRFSAERPEGSISTLTIQRTEQRDSAMYRCASSPGARQETQYFGPGTRLLVL.

This clonotype has a handful of counts. The genes are TRBV12-3 or TRBV12-4 and TRBJ2-2, with 11 bases aligning to TRBD2. The V and J ends lost 6 bases and 4 bases, in that order; junction bases with no gene match: 4. The CDR3 runs to 15 residues. The CDR3 DNA reads as TGTGCCAGCAGACGACTAGCGGGATCCACCGGGGAGCTGTTTTTT. It codes for CASRRLAGSTGELFF.

In its sample, this clonotype was seen a few times. This chain links TRBV7-6 with TRBJ2-7; 7 nucleotides agree with TRBD1. V lost 5 bases and J lost 6; bases outside the gene matches: 7. There are 13 residues in the CDR3. Germline CDR1 SGHVS, CDR2 FNYEAQ. CDR3 nucleotide sequence: TGTGCCAGCAGCCCGACAGGGTGGGGCGAGCAGTACGTC. It encodes CASSPTGWGEQYV.

V and J are TRBV5-1 and TRBJ2-1, with a tentative D call TRBD2 (5 bases). CDR3 length: 15 amino acids. The germline gives CDR1 SGHRS, CDR2 YFSETQ. Trimming removed 7 bases from V and 0 bases from J, with 14 bases in between. CDR3 in DNA: TGCGCCAGCTATACCGGAGGAAGCTCCTACAATGAGCAGTTCTTC. Its translation: CASYTGGSSYNEQFF.

This clonotype was observed a handful of times. V gene TRBV11-3 combines with J gene TRBJ1-1; 8 bases are shared with TRBD1. The CDR3 has 15 residues. Looked up from germline, CDR1 is SGHNT and CDR2 is YENEEA. Trimming at V came to 5 bases and at J to 6 bases, leaving 11 bases not matched to a gene. The DNA for the CDR3 is TGTGCCAGCAGCGGAGGACAGGGACGAATCGCTGAAGCTTTCTTT. This sequence encodes CASSGGQGRIAEAFF.

This chain connects TRBV12-3 or TRBV12-4 to TRBJ1-1, with D possibly matching TRBD1 (6 bases). V dropped 3 bases and J dropped 10 bases, with 33 bases sitting between them. The CDR3 extends over 19 amino acids. Written as DNA, the CDR3 is TGTGCCAGCAGTTTCCCTACCCCTTTCTTGCCAGGGACACCCGTCGGAGCTTTCTTT. Protein product: CASSFPTPFLPGTPVGAFF.

The table lists this clonotype with a few counts. This chain uses TRBV14 with TRBJ2-1; TRBD2 might be the D (5 bases). The CDR3 length is 14 residues. Germline lookup yields CDR1 SGHDN and CDR2 FVKESK. V was cut by 0 bases and J by 7 bases, with 10 bases left in between. CDR3 protein: CASSQDRRGNEQFF. DNA of the CDR3: TGTGCCAGCAGCCAAGACCGTCGGGGAAATGAGCAGTTCTTC. Full variable domain (rest looked up from reference TRBV14 and TRBJ2-1): EAGVTQFPSHSVIEKGQTVTLRCDPISGHDNLYWYRRVMGKEIKFLLHFVKESKQDESGMPNNRFLAERTGGTYSTLKVQPAELEDSGVYFCASSQDRRGNEQFFGPGTRLTVL.

This clonotype appeared a few times. The gene calls are TRBV19 and TRBJ1-1; D ambiguous. V lost 3 bases and J 0 bases, leaving 5 bases between the germline ends. Germline CDR1 LNHDA, CDR2 SQIVND (reference sequence). The CDR3 is 13 amino acids. The CDR3 DNA follows: TGTGCCAGTAGTATGCGCGTGAACACTGAAGCTTTCTTT. It is translated as CASSMRVNTEAFF.

The V gene is TRBV27, the J gene TRBJ2-1; 10 nucleotides align to TRBD1. Trimming removed 2 bases from V and 8 bases from J; junction bases left unmatched: 9. The CDR3 length is 16 residues. Germline-derived CDR1 and CDR2 are MNHEY and SMNVEV (reference sequence). CDR3 DNA: TGTGCCAGCAGTTTAACGGGGGCCGGGACAGGGGATGAGCAGTTCTTC. Protein product: CASSLTGAGTGDEQFF.

The CDR3 DNA reads as TGTGCCACCTTGGCTACAGCATATGGCTACACCTTC. It yields the protein CATLATAYGYTF. V usage is TRBV6-2 or TRBV6-3 and J usage is TRBJ1-2; D not certain. This CDR3 is 12 amino acids long. CDR1 and CDR2 from the germline V gene are MNHEY and SVGEGT. The V and J ends lost 10 bases and 5 bases respectively, with 14 bases between them.

This clonotype was recorded a few times. V gene TRBV19 combines with J gene TRBJ1-4; D possibly corresponds to TRBD1 (5 bases). With 2 bases removed from V and 7 bases from J, the gap between germline ends came to 11 bases. This CDR3 is 14 amino acids long. Germline V gives CDR1 LNHDA, CDR2 SQIVND (reference sequence). This chain's CDR3 is CASSISGHTEKLFF. Here the CDR3 DNA reads TGTGCCAGTAGTATATCAGGACATACTGAAAAACTGTTTTTT.

This clonotype came up a few times. The CDR3 nucleotides read TGTGCCAGCCGACAGGCACTGTTGAGTAGCAATCAGCCCCAGCATTTT. Its protein product is CASRQALLSSNQPQHF. The chain links TRBV2 to TRBJ1-5, with a weak D call TRBD1 (6 bases). V was cut by 8 bases and J by 0 bases, with 17 bases left in between. CDR1 SNHLY and CDR2 FYNNEI come from the germline V gene. This CDR3 has 16 amino acids.

This rearrangement joins TRBV6-1 to TRBJ2-3, with D perhaps matching TRBD2 (5 bases). CDR3 length: 16 amino acids. CDR1 and CDR2 from the germline V gene are MNHNS and SASEGT. V was trimmed by 3 bases and J by 0 bases, leaving 13 bases between them. CDR3 sequence reads: CASSDDYLTSTDTQYF. The CDR3 DNA reads as TGTGCCAGCAGTGACGACTATTTAACTAGCACAGATACGCAGTATTTT.

The table lists this clonotype with many counts. The rearrangement joins TRBV7-2 to TRBJ2-3, with 7 bases fitting TRBD1. The CDR3 is 15 amino acids. CDR1 is SGHTA, CDR2 FQGNSA, per germline. V shed 2 bases, J shed 2 bases, and the junction held 4 bases outside the gene matches. The CDR3 here is CASSLNTGVTDTQYF. In nucleotides, the CDR3 is TGTGCCAGCAGCTTAAATACAGGGGTCACAGATACGCAGTATTTT.

This clonotype was detected many times. This sequence joins TRBV6-1 and TRBJ2-2, with D unresolved. The CDR3 is 13 amino acids. Germline CDR1 reads MNHNS; CDR2 reads SASEGT. The germline V and J ends were trimmed by 0 bases and 5 bases, with 4 bases remaining between them. The CDR3 loop reads CASSEAGTGELFF. CDR3 coding DNA: TGTGCCAGCAGTGAAGCGGGAACCGGGGAGCTGTTTTTT.

V is TRBV14 and J is TRBJ2-3; D not resolved. The CDR3 is made up of 14 amino acids. V was shortened by 1 base and J by 0 bases, with 5 bases between the two germline ends. In germline, CDR1 is SGHDN, CDR2 FVKESK. CDR3 sequence: CASSQGPSTDTQYF. CDR3 DNA: TGTGCCAGCAGCCAAGGACCTAGCACAGATACGCAGTATTTT.

Remarks on this clonotype: Possible read error: a much larger clone is one base away. V gene TRBV28 combines with J gene TRBJ1-4; TRBD1 matches 10 bases. Germline CDR1 reads MDHEN; CDR2 reads SYDVKM. The CDR3 has 14 amino acids. V was pared by 7 bases and J by 7 bases, with 6 bases of the junction left unmatched. CDR3 nucleotides: TGTGCCAGCACCCCGGGACAGGGGAGTGAAAAACTGTTTTTT. This gives the protein CASTPGQGSEKLFF. The complete variable domain, with remaining parts taken from reference TRBV28 and TRBJ1-4, reads DVKVTQSSRYLVKRTGEKVFLECVQDMDHENMFWYRQDPGLGLRLIYFSYDVKMKEKGDIPEGYSVSREKKERFSLILESASTNQTSMYLCASTPGQGSEKLFFGSGTQLSVL.

This clonotype was found a few times. This chain joins TRBV12-3 or TRBV12-4 and TRBJ2-3; D unresolved. The CDR3 has 14 residues. The ends were cut back, 5 bases at V and 2 bases at J, with 11 bases in the middle. CDR3 loop: CASSKLGYTDTQYF. DNA for the CDR3: TGTGCCAGCAGTAAACTGGGGTACACAGATACGCAGTATTTT.

This clonotype was recorded a few times. The chain has TRBV12-3 or TRBV12-4 and TRBJ2-1; 7 bases are shared with TRBD1. The CDR3 has 20 amino acids. Trimming cost V 4 bases and J 4 bases; bases outside gene matches: 22. The CDR3 nucleotides read TGTGCCAGCAGTTCCTCTTCATTGCAGGGGGATTTGACAAGATACAATGAGCAGTTCTTC. This gives the protein CASSSSSLQGDLTRYNEQFF.